A single sample is the source of the 5 T cell receptor beta chains below, sequenced in a study of blood T cell repertoires in COVID-19. Libraries were prepared by immunoSEQ multiplex PCR; TCRdb keeps only in-frame clonotypes and omits some of them. Among about 250,000 clones, roughly 89% were seen once, and the ten largest hold 8.8%. Input material: PBMCs or T cells enriched from blood (not recorded which). The receptors shown here come from a man between 40 and 49 years old who had recovered from COVID-19.

V usage is TRBV30 and J usage is TRBJ1-3; D is unresolved. The CDR3 extends over 14 amino acids. Germline V lookup: CDR1 GTSNPN, CDR2 SVGIG (reference sequence). Trimming shortened V by 0 bases and J by 5 bases, and 11 bases separated the two germline ends. The CDR3 DNA follows: TGTGCCTGGAGTGTATCAGGCGGGAGAAACACCATATATTTT. It specifies CAWSVSGGRNTIYF.

This rearrangement joins TRBV19 to TRBJ1-5, with a possible D match to TRBD1 (6 bases). Germline values: CDR1 LNHDA, CDR2 SQIVND (reference sequence). This CDR3 has 16 residues. Between the trimmed V and J ends, which lost 4 bases and 2 bases, there was a span of 15 bases. The CDR3, as DNA: TGTGCCAGTAGTACCCGGACGACAGGAGGCAATCAGCCCCAGCATTTT. Its protein is CASSTRTTGGNQPQHF. Variable domain in full (rest from reference TRBV19 and TRBJ1-5): DGGITQSPKYLFRKEGQNVTLSCEQNLNHDAMYWYRQDPGQGLRLIYYSQIVNDFQKGDIAEGYSVSREKKESFPLTVTSAQKNPTAFYLCASSTRTTGGNQPQHFGDGTRLSIL.

The chain uses TRBV3-1 (or the pseudogene TRBV3-2) and TRBJ1-5, with D possibly being TRBD1 (6 bases). Germline V gene lookup returns CDR1 LGHDT and CDR2 YNNKEL (reference sequence). Between the trimmed V and J ends, which lost 4 bases and 4 bases, there was a span of 14 bases. The CDR3 is made up of 15 amino acids. In DNA form, the CDR3 reads TGTGCCAGCAGCCCTGGATGGACAGAGAATCAGCCCCAGCATTTT. Protein: CASSPGWTENQPQHF.

The chain joins TRBV27 to TRBJ1-2, with 8 bases fitting TRBD1. The germline V gene has CDR1 MNHEY and CDR2 SMNVEV (reference sequence). The CDR3 totals 17 residues. Losses at the gene ends were 7 bases for V and 0 bases for J; bases not matched to a gene: 13. This chain's CDR3 is CASNWRGTGRSNYGYTF. For the CDR3, the DNA is TGTGCCAGCAACTGGCGGGGGACAGGCCGTTCTAACTATGGCTACACCTTC.

This chain connects TRBV5-1 to TRBJ2-1, with 9 bases that match TRBD2. The CDR3 is made up of 16 amino acids. Germline values: CDR1 SGHRS, CDR2 YFSETQ. The J segment lost 4 bases and the V segment lost 4 bases, leaving 9 bases of the junction unmatched. The CDR3 here is CASSLLAGERYNEQFF. The DNA for the CDR3 is TGCGCCAGCAGCCTATTAGCGGGAGAAAGATACAATGAGCAGTTCTTC. Together with reference TRBV5-1 and TRBJ2-1, the CDR3 gives the full variable domain: KAGVTQTPRYLIKTRGQQVTLSCSPISGHRSVSWYQQTPGQGLQFLFEYFSETQRNKGNFPGRFSGRQFSNSRSEMNVSTLELGDSALYLCASSLLAGERYNEQFFGPGTRLTVL.